A single sample is the source of the 8 T cell receptor beta chains below, sequenced in a study of CXCR3-negative and CXCR3-positive naive CD8 T cells (dated by TCRdb to about 2019). The research as a whole found: Compared with CXCR3-negative naive cells, CXCR3-positive naive cells had TRB CDR3s with higher hydrophobicity (lower Kidera factor 4), lower energy, and higher strength and volume indices.

Which antigens these TCRs recognize remains unknown. Sequencing relied on a NextSeq 550. The Human TCR Profiling Kit (MiLaboratory) was used to make UMI-labeled 5' RACE TRB cDNA libraries. TCRdb reprocessed the reads into one record per CDR3 protein sequence, lacking DNA. The sample has roughly 55,000 distinct CDR3 sequences on record. Around 0.51% of the sample belongs to the ten largest clones. Material for sequencing was naive CXCR3+ CD8+ T cells from blood. In light of the paper, this sample's cell subset or site label describes: CD45RO-CCR7+CD27+CD95- naive CD8+ T cells expressing CXCR3 (TNR3+). These receptor sequences come from a human donor in good health. Some clones in this sample may be carry-over from other donors' samples.

V is TRBV15 and J is TRBJ2-3; as DNA is missing, the TRBD2 call by TCRdb cannot be tested. Per the germline V gene, CDR1 is LNHNV and CDR2 is YYDKDF (reference sequence). This CDR3 is 17 amino acids long. CDR3: CATRVITGTSFTDTQYF.

The rearrangement uses TRBV28 and TRBJ1-6; with no DNA, the TCRdb D assignment of TRBD1 cannot be verified. The CDR3 runs to 15 residues. Germline V gene data show CDR1 as MDHEN and CDR2 as SYDVKM. CDR3: CASSLLGTGRSPLHF.

The chain uses TRBV15 and TRBJ2-6; TCRdb's D call of TRBD1 is untestable without DNA. The CDR3 runs to 18 residues. In germline, CDR1 is LNHNV, CDR2 YYDKDF (reference sequence). CDR3 residues: CATSREGPASSGANVLTF.

V and J are TRBV7-9 and TRBJ1-5; the D call of TRBD1 rests on TCRdb alone, since no DNA is present to check it. The CDR3 spans 15 residues. The germline V gene encodes CDR1 SEHNR and CDR2 FQNEAQ (reference sequence). CDR3: CASSYDRDLNQPQHF. Full variable domain (rest looked up from reference TRBV7-9 and TRBJ1-5): DTGVSQNPRHKITKRGQNVTFRCDPISEHNRLYWYRQTLGQGPEFLTYFQNEAQLEKSRLLSDRFSAERPKGSFSTLEIQRTEQGDSAMYLCASSYDRDLNQPQHFGDGTRLSIL.

The chain carries TRBV4-3 and TRBJ1-1. CDR3 length: 14 amino acids. Germline values: CDR1 LGHNA, CDR2 YSLEER. The CDR3 protein is CASSLHREGTEAFF.

V usage is TRBV7-2 and J usage is TRBJ1-1; TCRdb indicates TRBD1, and absent DNA this call remains unverified. Germline V lookup: CDR1 SGHTA, CDR2 FQGNSA. The CDR3 runs to 17 residues. CDR3: CASSLHGGSIMNTEAFF.

This chain uses TRBV5-1 with TRBJ2-7. The CDR3 loop spans 13 amino acids. CDR1 SGHRS and CDR2 YFSETQ come from the germline V gene. The CDR3 sequence: CASSLQISYEQYF.

J is TRBJ2-1 and V is TRBV29-1. CDR1 and CDR2 from the germline V gene are SQVTM and ANQGSEA. The CDR3 spans 15 residues. The CDR3 is CSVVLDPSSYNEQFF.